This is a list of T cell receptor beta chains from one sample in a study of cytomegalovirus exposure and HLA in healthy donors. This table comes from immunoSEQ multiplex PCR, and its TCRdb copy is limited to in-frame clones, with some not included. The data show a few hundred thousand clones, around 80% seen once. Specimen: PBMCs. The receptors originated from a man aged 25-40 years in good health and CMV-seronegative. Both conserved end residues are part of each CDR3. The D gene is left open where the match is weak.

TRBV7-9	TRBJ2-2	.	TGTGCCAGCAGCTTAGGGCTAGCTGTGAACACCGGGGAGCTGTTTTTT	CASSLGLAVNTGELFF
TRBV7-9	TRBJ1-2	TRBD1	TGTGCCGGGAACAGGGGTCTTTTGAATGGCTACACCTTC	CAGNRGLLNGYTF
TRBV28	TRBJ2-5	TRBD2	TGTGCCAGCAGTTCCACAGCCTGGACTAGCGGGAGAGAGACCCAGTACTTC	CASSSTAWTSGRETQYF
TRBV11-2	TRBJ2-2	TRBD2	TGTGCCAGCAGCTTGGGACTAGCGGGGGACTTGAACACCGGGGAGCTGTTTTTT	CASSLGLAGDLNTGELFF
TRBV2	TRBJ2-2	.	TGTGCCAGCACCCCATTTGGAGAAACCGGGGAGCTGTTTTTT	CASTPFGETGELFF
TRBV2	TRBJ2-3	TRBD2	TGTGCCAGCAGCTATGCGACTAGCGGGGGCACAGATACGCAGTATTTT	CASSYATSGGTDTQYF
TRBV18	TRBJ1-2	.	TGTGCCAGCTCACCACCGAGGAACCGGGGCTATGGCTACACCTTC	CASSPPRNRGYGYTF
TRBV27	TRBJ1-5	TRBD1	TGTGCCAGCAGTGAACAGGGGCGACAGCCCCAGCATTTT	CASSEQGRQPQHF
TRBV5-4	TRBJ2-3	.	TGTGCCAGCAGCTTGGGCGGCCGCACAGATACGCAGTATTTT	CASSLGGRTDTQYF
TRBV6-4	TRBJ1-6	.	TGTGCCAGCAGTGACAATCCAGGGTACGGGTCACCCCTCCACTTT	CASSDNPGYGSPLHF
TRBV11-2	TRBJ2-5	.	TGTGCCAGCAGCTTAGTCCCCCGTGGAGGGGAGACCCAGTACTTC	CASSLVPRGGETQYF
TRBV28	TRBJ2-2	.	TGTGCCAGCAGTTTATCCCTGACTAGTGTGGGTCCCGGGGAGCTGTTTTTT	CASSLSLTSVGPGELFF
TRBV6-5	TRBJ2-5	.	TGTGCCAGCAGTTACCGACTTAGGGAGACCCAGTACTTC	CASSYRLRETQYF
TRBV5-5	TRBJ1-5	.	TGTGCCAGCAGCTTTTCATCAGGGGGCAATCAGCCCCAGCATTTT	CASSFSSGGNQPQHF
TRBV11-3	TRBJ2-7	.	TGTGCCAGCAGCATGGGACTCAGGAGTATAGACGAGCAGTACTTC	CASSMGLRSIDEQYF
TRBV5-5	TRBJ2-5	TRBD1	TGTGCCAGCAGCCTAGGAGGGGGGACAGGGGAGACCCAGTACTTC	CASSLGGGTGETQYF